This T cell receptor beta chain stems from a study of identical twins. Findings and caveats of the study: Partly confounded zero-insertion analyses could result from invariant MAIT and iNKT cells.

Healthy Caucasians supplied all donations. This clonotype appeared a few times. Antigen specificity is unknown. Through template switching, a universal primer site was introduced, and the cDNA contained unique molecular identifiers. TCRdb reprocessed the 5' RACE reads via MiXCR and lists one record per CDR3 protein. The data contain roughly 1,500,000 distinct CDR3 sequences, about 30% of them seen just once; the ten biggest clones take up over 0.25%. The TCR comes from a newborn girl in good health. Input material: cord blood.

CDR3 nucleotide sequence: TGTGCCAGCAGCATCTGGGACAGTCAAGAGACCCAGTACTTC. Encoded protein: CASSIWDSQETQYF. The chain uses TRBV7-9 and TRBJ2-5; 7 nucleotides line up with TRBD1. Germline V gives CDR1 SEHNR, CDR2 FQNEAQ (reference sequence). The CDR3 totals 14 residues. V lost 5 bases to trimming and J lost 2 bases; unmatched junction nucleotides: 5. The full variable domain, its missing parts supplied by reference TRBV7-9 and TRBJ2-5, is DTGVSQNPRHKITKRGQNVTFRCDPISEHNRLYWYRQTLGQGPEFLTYFQNEAQLEKSRLLSDRFSAERPKGSFSTLEIQRTEQGDSAMYLCASSIWDSQETQYFGPGTRLLVL.